Listed below are T cell receptor beta chains from one sample, sequenced in a study of blood T cells in healthy people across ages. From the 5' RACE reads, TCRdb called clonotypes with MiXCR, one entry per CDR3 protein. The top ten hold 20% to 25% of the sample, which has about 970,000 distinct CDR3 sequences, roughly half seen once. The sequencing input was blood. These receptors were taken from a woman in her fifties or sixties in good health. The CDR3 runs from the conserved cysteine through the conserved F or W. D genes are given only for firm matches. Only some rows state a clone size, as once, few, many or a class for expanded clones.

j_call,clone_size,v_call,d_call,cdr3_aa,cdr3_nt
TRBJ2-1,NA,TRBV29-1,NA,CSVHRQAEQFF,TGCAGCGTCCACAGACAGGCCGAGCAGTTCTTC
TRBJ2-3,NA,TRBV12-3/TRBV12-4,NA,CAGSRTEGFTDTQYF,TGTGCCGGCAGTCGGACGGAGGGCTTCACAGATACGCAGTATTTT
TRBJ1-4,once,TRBV6-5,NA,CASNDRTTNEKLFF,TGTGCCAGCAACGACAGAACAACTAATGAAAAACTGTTTTTT
TRBJ2-7,NA,TRBV4-1,NA,CASSQVEHPGRGEQYF,TGCGCCAGCAGCCAAGTGGAACACCCAGGAAGGGGCGAGCAGTACTTC
TRBJ1-2,NA,TRBV9,NA,CASSVGRTANYGYTF,TGTGCCAGCAGCGTAGGAAGGACAGCTAACTATGGCTACACCTTC
TRBJ2-7,NA,TRBV21-1,NA,CASSPRRAVSYEQYF,TGTGCCAGCAGCCCGCGGAGGGCAGTTTCCTACGAGCAGTACTTC
TRBJ2-1,NA,TRBV10-3,NA,CAISGPSGGYEQFF,TGTGCCATCAGTGGCCCCTCGGGCGGCTACGAGCAGTTCTTC
TRBJ2-7,NA,TRBV7-2,TRBD1,CASSLVQGEYEQYF,TGTGCCAGCAGCTTAGTACAGGGGGAGTACGAGCAGTACTTC
TRBJ1-2,once,TRBV28,NA,CASRRLISNRGVRHGYTF,TGTGCCAGCAGGCGGTTGATATCGAACCGCGGAGTTAGGCATGGCTACACCTTC
TRBJ2-4,few,TRBV28,TRBD1,CASSLSRDRVPKNIQYF,TGTGCCAGCAGTTTATCCCGGGACAGGGTTCCCAAAAACATTCAGTACTTC
TRBJ2-7,few,TRBV28,TRBD2,CASGRAGEAYEQYF,TGTGCCAGCGGAAGAGCGGGAGAGGCGTACGAGCAGTACTTC
TRBJ2-3,NA,TRBV6-2/TRBV6-3,NA,CASSYSSRSPDTQYF,TGTGCCAGCAGTTACTCGAGTCGATCACCAGATACGCAGTATTTT
TRBJ1-6,few,TRBV6-5,NA,CASSSDNYNSPLHF,TGTGCCAGCAGTTCAGACAACTATAATTCACCCCTCCACTTT
TRBJ2-6,NA,TRBV6-2/TRBV6-3,TRBD2,CASSDSAVSGSHIGANVLTF,TGTGCCAGCAGTGACTCTGCCGTTAGCGGGAGCCACATTGGGGCCAACGTCCTGACTTTC
TRBJ1-2,NA,TRBV20-1,NA,CSASIPTGGAYGYTF,TGCAGTGCTAGTATCCCGACAGGCGGGGCCTATGGCTACACCTTC
TRBJ1-5,once,TRBV20-1,TRBD1,CSASSRQGGGNQPQHF,TGCAGTGCTAGCTCTAGACAGGGGGGAGGCAATCAGCCCCAGCATTTT
TRBJ2-7,NA,TRBV29-1,NA,CSVDHGSHEQYF,TGCAGCGTTGATCACGGCAGTCACGAGCAGTACTTC